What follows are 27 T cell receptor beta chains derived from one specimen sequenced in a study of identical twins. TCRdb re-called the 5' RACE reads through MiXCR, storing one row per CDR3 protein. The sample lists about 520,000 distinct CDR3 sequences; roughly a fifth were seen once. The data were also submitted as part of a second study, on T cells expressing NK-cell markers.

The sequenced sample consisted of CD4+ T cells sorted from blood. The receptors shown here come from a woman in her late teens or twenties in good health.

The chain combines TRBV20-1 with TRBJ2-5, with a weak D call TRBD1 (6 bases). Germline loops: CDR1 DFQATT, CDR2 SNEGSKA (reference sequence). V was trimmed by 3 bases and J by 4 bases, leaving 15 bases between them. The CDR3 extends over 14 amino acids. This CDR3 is CSARTGTRGETQYF. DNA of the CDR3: TGCAGTGCTAGGACCGGGACACGGGGAGAGACCCAGTACTTC.

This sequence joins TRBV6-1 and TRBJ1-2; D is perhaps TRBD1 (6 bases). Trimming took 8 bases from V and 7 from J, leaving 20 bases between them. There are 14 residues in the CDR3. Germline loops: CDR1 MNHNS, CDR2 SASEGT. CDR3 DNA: TGTGCCAGCGGACCCCCGGGGGCATCGGGTGGCTACACCTTC. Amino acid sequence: CASGPPGASGGYTF.

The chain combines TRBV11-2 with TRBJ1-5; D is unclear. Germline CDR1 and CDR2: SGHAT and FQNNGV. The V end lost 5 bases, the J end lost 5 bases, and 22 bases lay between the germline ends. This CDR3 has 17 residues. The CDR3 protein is CASSQIGRGGGDQPQHF. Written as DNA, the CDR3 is TGTGCCAGCAGCCAGATAGGCCGGGGTGGTGGCGATCAGCCCCAGCATTTT.

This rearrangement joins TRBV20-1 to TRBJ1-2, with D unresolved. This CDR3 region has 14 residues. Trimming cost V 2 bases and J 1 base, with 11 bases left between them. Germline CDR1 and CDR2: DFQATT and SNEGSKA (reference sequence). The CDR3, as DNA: TGCAGTGCTAGATTGGGTAGCGGTAACTATGGCTACACCTTC. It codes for CSARLGSGNYGYTF.

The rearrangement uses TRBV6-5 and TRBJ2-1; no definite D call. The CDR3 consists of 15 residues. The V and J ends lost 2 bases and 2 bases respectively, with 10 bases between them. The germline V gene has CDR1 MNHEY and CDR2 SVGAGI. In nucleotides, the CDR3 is TGTGCCAGCAGTTACGATGAGGACCCCTACAATGAGCAGTTCTTC. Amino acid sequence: CASSYDEDPYNEQFF.

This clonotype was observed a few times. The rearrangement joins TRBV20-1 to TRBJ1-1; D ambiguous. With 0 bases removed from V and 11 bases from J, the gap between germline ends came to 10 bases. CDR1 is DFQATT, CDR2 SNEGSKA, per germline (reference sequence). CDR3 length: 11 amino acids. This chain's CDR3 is CSAREREEAFF. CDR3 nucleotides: TGCAGTGCTAGAGAACGGGAAGAGGCTTTCTTT.

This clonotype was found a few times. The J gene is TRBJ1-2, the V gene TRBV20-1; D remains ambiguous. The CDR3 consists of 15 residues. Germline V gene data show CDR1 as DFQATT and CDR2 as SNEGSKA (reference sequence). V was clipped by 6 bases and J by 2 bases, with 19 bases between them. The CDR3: CSALPQGYGNYGYTF. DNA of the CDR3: TGCAGTGCCCTCCCACAAGGATATGGCAACTATGGCTACACCTTC.

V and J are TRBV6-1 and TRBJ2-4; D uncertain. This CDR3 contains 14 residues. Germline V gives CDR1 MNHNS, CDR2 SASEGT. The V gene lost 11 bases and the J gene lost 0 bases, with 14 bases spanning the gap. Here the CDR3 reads CAVAPELAKNIQYF. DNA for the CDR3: TGTGCCGTAGCCCCCGAATTAGCCAAAAACATTCAGTACTTC.

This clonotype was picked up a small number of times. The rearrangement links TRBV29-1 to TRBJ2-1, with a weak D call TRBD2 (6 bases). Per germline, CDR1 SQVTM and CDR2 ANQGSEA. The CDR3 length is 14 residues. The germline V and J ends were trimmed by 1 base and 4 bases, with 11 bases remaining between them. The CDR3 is CSVEAGAEYNEQFF. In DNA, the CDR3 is TGCAGCGTTGAAGCGGGAGCCGAATACAATGAGCAGTTCTTC.

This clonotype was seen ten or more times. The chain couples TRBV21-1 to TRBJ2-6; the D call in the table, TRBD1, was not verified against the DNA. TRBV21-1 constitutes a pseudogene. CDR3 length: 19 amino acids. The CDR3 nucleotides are TGTGCCAGCAGCAAAGAGGGGACAGACAGTTACTCTGGGGCCAACGTCCTGACTTTC. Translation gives CASSKEGTDSYSGANVLTF.

In DNA form, the CDR3 reads TGCAGTGCTGTCAGGACGGCGGGATTCTACAATGAGCAGTTCTTC. Translation gives CSAVRTAGFYNEQFF. V is TRBV20-1 and J is TRBJ2-1; TRBD2 might be the D (6 bases). Looked up from germline, CDR1 is DFQATT and CDR2 is SNEGSKA (reference sequence). Trimming left V 5 bases short and J 3 bases short, with 17 bases between. This CDR3 spans 15 amino acids.

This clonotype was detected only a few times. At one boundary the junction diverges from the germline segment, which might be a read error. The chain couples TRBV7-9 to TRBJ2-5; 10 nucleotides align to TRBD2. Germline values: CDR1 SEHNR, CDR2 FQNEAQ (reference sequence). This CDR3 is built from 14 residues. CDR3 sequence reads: CASSLILAGEAQYF. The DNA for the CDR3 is TGTGCCAGCAGCTTAATCCTAGCGGGAGAGGCCCAGTACTTC.

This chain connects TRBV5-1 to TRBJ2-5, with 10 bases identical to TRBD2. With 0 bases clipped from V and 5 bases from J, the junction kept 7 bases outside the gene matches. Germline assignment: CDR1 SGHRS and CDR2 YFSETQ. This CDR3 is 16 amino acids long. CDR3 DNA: TGCGCCAGCAGCTTGGCCGCTAGCGGGGGTGTGGAGACCCAGTACTTC. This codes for CASSLAASGGVETQYF.

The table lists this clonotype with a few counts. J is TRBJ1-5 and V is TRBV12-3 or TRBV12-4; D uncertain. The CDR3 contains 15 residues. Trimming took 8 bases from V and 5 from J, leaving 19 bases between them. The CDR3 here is CASSERVRRDQPQHF. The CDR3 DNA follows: TGTGCCAGCTCCGAACGGGTCCGGAGAGATCAGCCCCAGCATTTT.

CDR3 sequence: CSARDGLLYGYTF. As DNA, the CDR3 is TGCAGTGCTAGAGACGGACTGCTCTATGGCTACACCTTC. The chain carries TRBV20-1 and TRBJ1-2; D is unresolved. V was clipped by 0 bases and J by 4 bases, with 9 bases between them. CDR3 length: 13 amino acids. Germline CDR1 is DFQATT and CDR2 is SNEGSKA (reference sequence).

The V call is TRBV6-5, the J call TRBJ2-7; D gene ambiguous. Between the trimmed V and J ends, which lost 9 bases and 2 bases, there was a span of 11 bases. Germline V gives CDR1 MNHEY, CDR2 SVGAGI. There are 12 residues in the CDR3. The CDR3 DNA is TGTGCCAGTTGGACCCTCCCCTACGAGCAGTACTTC. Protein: CASWTLPYEQYF.

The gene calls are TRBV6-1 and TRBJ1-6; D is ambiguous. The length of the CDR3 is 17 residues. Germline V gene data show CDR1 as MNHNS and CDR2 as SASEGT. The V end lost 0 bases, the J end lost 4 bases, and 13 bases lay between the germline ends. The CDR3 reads CASSEAGVDGYNSPLHF. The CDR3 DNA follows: TGTGCCAGCAGTGAAGCGGGCGTGGATGGGTATAATTCACCCCTCCACTTT.

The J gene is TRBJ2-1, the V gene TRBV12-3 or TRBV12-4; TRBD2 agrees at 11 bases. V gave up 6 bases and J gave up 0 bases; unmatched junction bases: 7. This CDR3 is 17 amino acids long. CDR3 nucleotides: TGTGCCAGCAGACCGGGACTAGCGGACAGCTCCTACAATGAGCAGTTCTTC. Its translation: CASRPGLADSSYNEQFF.

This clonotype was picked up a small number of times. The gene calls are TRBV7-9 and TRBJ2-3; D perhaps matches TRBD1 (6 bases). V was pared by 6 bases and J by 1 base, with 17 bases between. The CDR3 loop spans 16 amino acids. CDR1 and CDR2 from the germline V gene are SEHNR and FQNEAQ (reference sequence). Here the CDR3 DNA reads TGTGCCAGCAGTTCAGTAGCAGGGGCCGGCACAGATACGCAGTATTTT. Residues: CASSSVAGAGTDTQYF.

CDR3 in amino acids: CSATLAGAADTQYF. For the CDR3, the DNA is TGCAGTGCTACTCTAGCGGGAGCAGCAGATACGCAGTATTTT. The rearrangement links TRBV20-1 to TRBJ2-3; 10 bases match TRBD2. Germline trimming cut 4 bases from V and 4 bases from J; bases unmatched to any gene: 5. CDR1 is DFQATT and CDR2 is SNEGSKA in the germline V gene (reference sequence). The CDR3 is made up of 14 amino acids.

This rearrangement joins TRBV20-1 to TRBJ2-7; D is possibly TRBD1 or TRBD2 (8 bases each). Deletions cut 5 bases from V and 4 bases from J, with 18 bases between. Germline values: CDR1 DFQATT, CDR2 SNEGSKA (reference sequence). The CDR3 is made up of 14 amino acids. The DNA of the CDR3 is TGCAGTGCTGTTAGCGGGACAGGTTATTACGAGCAGTACTTC. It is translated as CSAVSGTGYYEQYF.

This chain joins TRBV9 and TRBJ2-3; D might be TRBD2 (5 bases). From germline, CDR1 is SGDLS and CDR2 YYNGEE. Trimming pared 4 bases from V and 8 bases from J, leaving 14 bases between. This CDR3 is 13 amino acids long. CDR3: CASSPPSGGTQYF. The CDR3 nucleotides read TGTGCCAGCAGCCCTCCGAGCGGTGGTACGCAGTATTTT.

The CDR3 DNA is TGTGCCAGCAGCTTGCGACTAGCGGCCGCTTCCTACGAGCAGTACTTC. This sequence encodes CASSLRLAAASYEQYF. The rearrangement joins TRBV5-5 to TRBJ2-7, with 9 bases matching TRBD2. The junction had 6 bases not matched to a gene; V was cut back by 1 base and J by 1 base. The CDR3 consists of 16 residues. CDR1 and CDR2 (germline): SGHKS, YYEKEE (reference sequence).

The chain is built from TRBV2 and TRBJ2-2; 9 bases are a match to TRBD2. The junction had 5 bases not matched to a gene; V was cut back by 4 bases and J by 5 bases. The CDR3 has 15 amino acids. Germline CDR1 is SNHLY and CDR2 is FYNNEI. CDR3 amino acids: CASSGLAEGTGELFF. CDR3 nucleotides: TGTGCCAGCAGTGGACTAGCGGAGGGAACCGGGGAGCTGTTTTTT.

Written as DNA, the CDR3 is TGCGCCAGCAGCCAAGTATCACTCCTAGCGGGCCAATCCGGGAAGTTCTTC. This sequence encodes CASSQVSLLAGQSGKFF. The chain combines TRBV4-3 with TRBJ2-1; TRBD2 matches at 8 bases. J gave up 14 bases and V 1 base, and 19 bases lay outside the gene matches. Germline CDR1 and CDR2: LGHNA and YSLEER. The CDR3 contains 17 residues.

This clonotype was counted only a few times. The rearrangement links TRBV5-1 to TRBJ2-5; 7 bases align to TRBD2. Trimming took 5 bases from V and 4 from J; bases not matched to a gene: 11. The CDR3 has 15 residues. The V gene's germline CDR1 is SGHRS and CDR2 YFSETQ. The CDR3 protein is CASSLLGGPGETQYF. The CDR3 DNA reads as TGCGCCAGCAGTCTTCTGGGAGGGCCCGGAGAGACCCAGTACTTC.

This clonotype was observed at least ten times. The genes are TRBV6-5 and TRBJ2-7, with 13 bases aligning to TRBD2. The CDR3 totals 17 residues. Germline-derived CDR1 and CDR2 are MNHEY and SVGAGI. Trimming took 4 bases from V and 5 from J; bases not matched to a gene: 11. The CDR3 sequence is CASSSPLLAGGQHEQYF. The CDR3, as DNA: TGTGCCAGCAGTTCTCCCTTACTAGCGGGAGGGCAACACGAGCAGTACTTC.